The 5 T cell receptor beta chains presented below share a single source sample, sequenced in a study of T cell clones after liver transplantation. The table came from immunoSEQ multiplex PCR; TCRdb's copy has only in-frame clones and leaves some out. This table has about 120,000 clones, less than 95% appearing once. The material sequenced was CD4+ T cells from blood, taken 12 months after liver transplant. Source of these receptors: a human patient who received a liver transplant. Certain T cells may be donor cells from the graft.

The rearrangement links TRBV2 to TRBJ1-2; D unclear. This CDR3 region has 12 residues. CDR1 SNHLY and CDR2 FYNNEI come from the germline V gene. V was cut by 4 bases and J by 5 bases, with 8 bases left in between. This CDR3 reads CASSASLYGYTF. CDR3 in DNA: TGTGCCAGCAGTGCCAGCTTATATGGCTACACCTTC.

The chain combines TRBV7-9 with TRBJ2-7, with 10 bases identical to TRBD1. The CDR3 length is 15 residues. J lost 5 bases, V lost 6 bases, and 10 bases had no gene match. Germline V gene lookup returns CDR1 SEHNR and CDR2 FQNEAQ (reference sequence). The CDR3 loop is CASRFIGQGDHEQYF. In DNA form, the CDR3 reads TGTGCCAGCAGATTTATCGGACAGGGGGACCACGAGCAGTACTTC.

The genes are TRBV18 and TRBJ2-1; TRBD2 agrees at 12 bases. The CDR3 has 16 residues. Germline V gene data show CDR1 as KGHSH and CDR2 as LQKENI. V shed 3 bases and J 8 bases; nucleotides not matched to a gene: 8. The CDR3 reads CASSPYLAGGFDEQFF. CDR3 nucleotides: TGTGCCAGCTCACCTTATCTAGCGGGAGGGTTCGATGAGCAGTTCTTC.

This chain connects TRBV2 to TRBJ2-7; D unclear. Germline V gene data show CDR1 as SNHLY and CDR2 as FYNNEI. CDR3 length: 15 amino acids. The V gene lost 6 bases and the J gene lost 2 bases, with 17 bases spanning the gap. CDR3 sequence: CASSTATQNTYEQYF. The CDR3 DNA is TGTGCCAGCAGCACCGCGACTCAAAACACCTACGAGCAGTACTTC.

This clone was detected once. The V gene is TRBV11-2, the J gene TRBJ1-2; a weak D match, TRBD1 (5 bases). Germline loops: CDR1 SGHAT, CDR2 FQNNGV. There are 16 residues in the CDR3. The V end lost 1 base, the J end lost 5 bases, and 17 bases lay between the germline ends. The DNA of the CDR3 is TGTGCCAGCAGCTTAGGGGGGTGGGGCTCACCTTATGGCTACACCTTC. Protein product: CASSLGGWGSPYGYTF.